This T cell receptor beta chain was captured by sequencing in a study of T cells in Graves' hyperthyroidism and ophthalmopathy. This clonotype has at least ten counts. Researchers amplified the TCR beta CDR3 regions from RNA transcripts. The HTBI set primed first-round TCR CDR3 RT-PCR. TCRdb reprocessed the multiplex PCR reads via MiXCR and lists one record per CDR3 protein. The sample shows roughly 580,000 distinct CDR3 sequences, more than 45% of them seen only once. Per germline, CDR1 SQVTM and CDR2 ANQGSEA. Trimming shortened V by 5 bases and J by 6 bases, and 10 bases separated the two germline ends. The CDR3 consists of 11 residues.

The sequence derives from a woman younger than 30 with Graves' hyperthyroidism. Material for sequencing was peripheral blood or thyroid tissue (not recorded which). The chain links TRBV29-1 to TRBJ1-2; D unclear. The CDR3 region is CSVTTRDGYTF. Written as DNA, the CDR3 is TGCAGCGTTACGACAAGGGATGGCTACACCTTC. The variable domain in full, with the rest retrieved from reference TRBV29-1 and TRBJ1-2, is SAVISQKPSRDICQRGTSLTIQCQVDSQVTMMFWYRQQPGQSLTLIATANQGSEATYESGFVIDKFPISRPNLTFSTLTVSNMSPEDSSIYLCSVTTRDGYTFGSGTRLTVV.